These T cell receptor beta chains were read from a single sample in a study of regulatory T cells in long-lasting Graves disease. TCRdb re-called the multiplex PCR reads through MiXCR, storing one row per CDR3 protein. This sample has about 430,000 distinct CDR3 sequences, with about 15% found just once. The data also belong to a second study, concerning T cells in Graves' hyperthyroidism and ophthalmopathy.

Sequencing used peripheral blood mononuclear cells (PBMCs), obtained at new diagnosis, from a patient treated with antithyroid drugs. These receptors came from a woman between 40 and 55 years old with Graves disease. Each CDR3 is given without its conserved first and last residue. The D gene is left open where the match is weak.

j_call: TRBJ1-5; d_call: -; v_call: TRBV28; cdr3_aa: ASSFSSYSNQPQH
j_call: TRBJ2-7; d_call: TRBD1; v_call: TRBV15; cdr3_aa: ATAGDRGPYEQY
j_call: -; d_call: TRBD2; v_call: TRBV28; cdr3_aa: ASSFRTSGVTTEQF
j_call: TRBJ2-7; d_call: TRBD2; v_call: TRBV28; cdr3_aa: ASSKGLAVSYEQY
j_call: TRBJ2-1; d_call: TRBD2; v_call: TRBV19; cdr3_aa: ASSWGLAVSYNEQF
j_call: TRBJ2-7; d_call: -; v_call: TRBV11-2; cdr3_aa: ASSWWDRRGSSYEQY
j_call: TRBJ1-2; d_call: -; v_call: TRBV18; cdr3_aa: ASSPPGDYGYT
j_call: TRBJ2-5; d_call: TRBD2; v_call: TRBV11-1; cdr3_aa: ASSLGAWRATSGVQETQY
j_call: TRBJ1-1; d_call: -; v_call: TRBV20-1; cdr3_aa: SATPSMNTEAF
j_call: TRBJ1-1; d_call: -; v_call: TRBV30; cdr3_aa: AWRRRGPENTEAF
j_call: TRBJ1-5; d_call: -; v_call: TRBV27; cdr3_aa: ASFRQPQH
j_call: TRBJ2-7; d_call: -; v_call: TRBV20-1; cdr3_aa: SARDWQGPDYEQY
j_call: TRBJ1-2; d_call: -; v_call: TRBV28; cdr3_aa: ASSLFRGDGYT
j_call: TRBJ2-7; d_call: -; v_call: TRBV6-2/TRBV6-3; cdr3_aa: ASSFGQRSSYEQY
j_call: TRBJ1-2; d_call: -; v_call: TRBV5-4; cdr3_aa: ASSFGTLYGYT
j_call: -; d_call: -; v_call: TRBV7-8; cdr3_aa: ASSLVRRSEAF
j_call: TRBJ2-2; d_call: -; v_call: TRBV7-6; cdr3_aa: ASSLNGDNTGELF
j_call: TRBJ1-2; d_call: -; v_call: TRBV7-9; cdr3_aa: ATQTGGQYYGYT
j_call: TRBJ1-2; d_call: TRBD1; v_call: TRBV28; cdr3_aa: ASSLPGQGMYGYT
j_call: TRBJ2-7; d_call: -; v_call: TRBV7-2; cdr3_aa: ASSLGASASYEQY
j_call: TRBJ1-2; d_call: TRBD1; v_call: TRBV6-1; cdr3_aa: ASRTTGDYGYT
j_call: TRBJ2-1; d_call: TRBD2; v_call: TRBV20-1; cdr3_aa: SAGLAGIDNEQF
j_call: TRBJ2-3; d_call: -; v_call: TRBV11-2; cdr3_aa: ASSLDEVVRDTQY
j_call: TRBJ1-2; d_call: -; v_call: TRBV7-9; cdr3_aa: ASSSTYSGYT
j_call: TRBJ2-5; d_call: TRBD1; v_call: TRBV2; cdr3_aa: ASSPGQGTLSQETQY
j_call: TRBJ2-2; d_call: -; v_call: TRBV7-9; cdr3_aa: ASTQGAGDGTGELF
j_call: TRBJ1-3; d_call: TRBD1; v_call: TRBV6-5; cdr3_aa: ASSSGSTGQGRNTIY
j_call: TRBJ2-7; d_call: TRBD2; v_call: TRBV25-1; cdr3_aa: ASGTTSGQYEQY
j_call: TRBJ2-7; d_call: TRBD2; v_call: TRBV9; cdr3_aa: ASSPSWAGEDEQY
j_call: TRBJ2-1; d_call: -; v_call: TRBV6-2/TRBV6-3; cdr3_aa: ASSSLRDNEQF
j_call: TRBJ1-3; d_call: -; v_call: TRBV12-3/TRBV12-4; cdr3_aa: ASSFDSGNTIY
j_call: TRBJ2-2; d_call: -; v_call: TRBV9; cdr3_aa: ASSVNVDVGELF
j_call: TRBJ1-1; d_call: -; v_call: TRBV4-1; cdr3_aa: ASSQGHGRQTEAF
j_call: TRBJ2-1; d_call: -; v_call: TRBV30; cdr3_aa: AWTRAGEQF
j_call: TRBJ1-5; d_call: -; v_call: TRBV19; cdr3_aa: ARSPDSNQPQH
j_call: TRBJ2-7; d_call: -; v_call: TRBV12-3/TRBV12-4; cdr3_aa: ASSFHSASYEQY
j_call: TRBJ2-3; d_call: TRBD2; v_call: TRBV3-1; cdr3_aa: ASSQGPTSGTDTQY
j_call: TRBJ1-4; d_call: -; v_call: TRBV10-3; cdr3_aa: AISESTMAKLF
j_call: TRBJ2-3; d_call: -; v_call: TRBV5-1; cdr3_aa: ASSLGPGADTQY
j_call: TRBJ2-1; d_call: TRBD2; v_call: TRBV29-1; cdr3_aa: SVGTSANNEQF
j_call: TRBJ2-5; d_call: -; v_call: TRBV6-5; cdr3_aa: ASSSSPWRGLQETQY
j_call: TRBJ2-1; d_call: TRBD2; v_call: TRBV6-8; cdr3_aa: ASREGTSGRHEQF
j_call: TRBJ1-2; d_call: -; v_call: TRBV7-2; cdr3_aa: ASSLAVGGEVYYGYT
j_call: TRBJ2-5; d_call: TRBD2; v_call: TRBV3-1; cdr3_aa: ASSHALAGVAETQY
j_call: TRBJ1-2; d_call: -; v_call: TRBV12-3/TRBV12-4; cdr3_aa: ASSLGEGGYGYT
j_call: TRBJ2-7; d_call: TRBD2; v_call: TRBV30; cdr3_aa: AWSSPLAAIYEQY
j_call: TRBJ1-1; d_call: -; v_call: TRBV2; cdr3_aa: ASSEALVIQNTEAF
j_call: TRBJ1-2; d_call: -; v_call: TRBV2; cdr3_aa: ASSGGDNYGYT
j_call: TRBJ2-2; d_call: -; v_call: TRBV10-2; cdr3_aa: ASSDSPWGTGELF
j_call: TRBJ2-7; d_call: -; v_call: TRBV7-2; cdr3_aa: ASSSTVSYYEQY
j_call: TRBJ2-1; d_call: -; v_call: TRBV28; cdr3_aa: ASSLKGARDNSWNEQF